What follows are 4 T cell receptor beta chains derived from one specimen sequenced in a study of vaccination and CD4 T cells after COVID-19. Indicated treatment: approximately nine-day PBMC culture with coronavirus spike peptide pools or control peptides (ViraFEST assay). The antigens for these receptors are not known. The Oncomine TCR Beta short-read assay was applied to DNA of cultured CD4+ T cells. Using its own MiXCR run on the PCR reads, TCRdb lists one record per CDR3 protein. The table has 12,000 or so distinct CDR3 sequences, roughly two fifths seen once. Sequencing was done on a sample of CD4+ T cells from blood, cultured in vitro. These receptors were collected from a human donor who had recovered from COVID-19.

This clonotype was picked up a small number of times. The chain couples TRBV7-2 to TRBJ2-2; 7 positions match TRBD1. The ends lost 5 bases at V and 2 bases at J; junction bases unmatched: 8. This CDR3 is 16 amino acids long. Germline CDR1 is SGHTA and CDR2 is FQGNSA. Here the CDR3 DNA reads TGTGCCAGCAGCCGTGGGACAGTTTTTAACACCGGGGAGCTGTTTTTT. Its protein is CASSRGTVFNTGELFF.

This clonotype was observed a handful of times. The chain is built from TRBV15 and TRBJ2-7, with D possibly matching TRBD2 (6 bases). CDR3 length: 16 amino acids. CDR1 LNHNV and CDR2 YYDKDF come from the germline V gene (reference sequence). The ends were cut back, 0 bases at V and 4 bases at J, with 16 bases in the middle. CDR3 loop: CATSREGLLSPYEQYF. CDR3 nucleotide sequence: TGTGCCACCAGCAGAGAGGGACTTTTAAGCCCTTACGAGCAGTACTTC.

The chain joins TRBV12-3 or TRBV12-4 to TRBJ1-2, with D perhaps matching TRBD1 (5 bases). V was shortened by 7 bases and J by 3 bases, with 12 bases between the two germline ends. The CDR3 is 13 residues long. The CDR3 nucleotides read TGTGCCAGCAATTACAGGTCGCACTATGGCTACACCTTC. Amino acid sequence: CASNYRSHYGYTF.

This chain joins TRBV2 and TRBJ1-2; D not resolved. Germline V gives CDR1 SNHLY, CDR2 FYNNEI. Trimming shortened V by 3 bases and J by 4 bases, and 12 bases separated the two germline ends. The CDR3 has 14 residues. Here the CDR3 reads CASSERGRTYGYTF. CDR3 DNA sequence: TGTGCCAGCAGTGAGCGAGGGAGAACCTATGGCTACACCTTC.